This TCR beta chain was sequenced for a study of blood T cell repertoires in COVID-19. V gave up 1 base and J gave up 5 bases; unmatched junction bases: 5. This CDR3 comprises 15 residues. Germline V gene sequence: CDR1 LNHDA, CDR2 SQIVND (reference sequence). Original analysis: Reference gene primer amplification gave nucleated cell count estimates. Sequencing used immunoSEQ multiplex PCR; TCRdb keeps in-frame clones, though not all of them. V and J calls and clone size are given by that table; D and trimming were obtained from the DNA. The table has some 120,000 clones, 80% to 85% seen once. This clonotype was obtained from a woman between 65 and 79 years old with acute or convalescent COVID-19. V is TRBV19 and J is TRBJ2-5; 9 bases are shared with TRBD1. Material: peripheral blood. The CDR3 loop reads CASSIGDRELETQYF. The CDR3 DNA is TGTGCCAGTAGTATAGGGGACAGGGAGCTGGAGACCCAGTACTTC.